Ten or more counts support the clone carrying this T cell receptor beta chain. In the same sample, other DNA sequences code for this CDR3. Repertoires were generated with immunoSEQ multiplex PCR, while TCRdb's copy carries only in-frame clones and drops some. The sample carries about half a million clones, almost 80% recorded once. These data are taken from a study of shared clonotypes between healthy human individuals. The germline CDR1 and CDR2 sequences are SGHTA and FQGNSA. The CDR3 spans 13 residues. The junction had 7 bases not matched to a gene; V was cut back by 7 bases and J by 13 bases. Those who donated were healthy HIV-negative adults, with no recent acute infections or vaccinations reported.

What was sequenced was PBMCs. This chain uses TRBV7-2 with TRBJ2-3; 14 positions agree with TRBD2. The sequence was collected from a woman aged 40 to 55 in good health. Some clones in this sample may be carry-over from other donors' samples. CDR3 residues: CASIRLAGGEEYF. Here the CDR3 DNA reads TGTGCCAGCATCAGACTAGCGGGAGGGGAGGAGTATTTT.